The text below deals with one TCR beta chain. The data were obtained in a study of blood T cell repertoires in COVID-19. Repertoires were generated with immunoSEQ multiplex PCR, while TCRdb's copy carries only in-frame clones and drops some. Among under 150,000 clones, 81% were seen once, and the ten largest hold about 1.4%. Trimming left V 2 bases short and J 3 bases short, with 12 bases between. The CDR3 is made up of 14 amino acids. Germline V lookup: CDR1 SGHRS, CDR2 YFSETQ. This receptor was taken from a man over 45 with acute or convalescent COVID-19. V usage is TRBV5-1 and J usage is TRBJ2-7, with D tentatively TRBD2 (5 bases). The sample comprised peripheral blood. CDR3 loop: CASSFGDTVYEQYF. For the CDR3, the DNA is TGCGCCAGCAGCTTCGGGGATACGGTCTACGAGCAGTACTTC.